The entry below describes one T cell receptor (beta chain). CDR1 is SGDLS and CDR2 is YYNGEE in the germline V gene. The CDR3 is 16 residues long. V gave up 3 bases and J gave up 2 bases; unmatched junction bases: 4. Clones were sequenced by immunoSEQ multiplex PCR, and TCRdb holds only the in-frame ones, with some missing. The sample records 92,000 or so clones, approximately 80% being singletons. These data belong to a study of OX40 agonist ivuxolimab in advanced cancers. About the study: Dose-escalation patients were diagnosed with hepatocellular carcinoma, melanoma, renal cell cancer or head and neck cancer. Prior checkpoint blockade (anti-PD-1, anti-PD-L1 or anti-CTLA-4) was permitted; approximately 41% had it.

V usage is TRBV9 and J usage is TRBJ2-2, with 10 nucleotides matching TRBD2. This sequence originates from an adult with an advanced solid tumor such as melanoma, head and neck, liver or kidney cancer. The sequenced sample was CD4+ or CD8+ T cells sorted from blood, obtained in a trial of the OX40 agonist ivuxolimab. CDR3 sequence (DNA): TGTGCCAGCAGCGGTACTAGCGGGGCCAACACCGGGGAGCTGTTTTTT. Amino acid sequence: CASSGTSGANTGELFF.